Sequencing of this TCR beta chain was carried out in a study of T cells after yellow fever vaccination. This CDR3 region has 14 residues. The V and J ends lost 4 bases and 1 base respectively, with 10 bases between them. Per germline, CDR1 MDHEN and CDR2 SYDVKM. The TCR cDNA carried a universal primer site and UMIs from 5'RACE template switching. MiXCR, run by TCRdb on the 5' RACE reads, gives a single entry per CDR3 protein. This sample has 500,000 to 650,000 distinct CDR3 sequences; around an eighth occur once, and the top ten carry just under 15%. This clonotype was seen ten or more times. The receptor was derived from a man aged 25 to 45 who received the YFV17D yellow fever vaccine. The rearrangement links TRBV28 to TRBJ1-1; no firm D call. The input for sequencing was PBMCs, taken on the day of the yellow fever booster vaccination. The CDR3 protein is CASSSLDGNTEAFF. The CDR3 DNA follows: TGTGCCAGCAGTTCCCTCGACGGGAACACTGAAGCTTTCTTT.